A selection of T cell receptor beta chains follows, all from one sample in a study of T-cell memory formation after mild COVID-19. TCRdb recomputed calls from the 5' RACE reads with MiXCR, one row per CDR3 protein. Found here are 580,000 or so distinct CDR3 sequences, 17% of them singletons; the top ten hold about 8.1%. The sample comprised PBMCs or a T cell subset sorted from them (not recorded which). The receptor source for this set is an adult woman who had mild COVID-19 (a few samples of this study predate the infection). Cell type and time point are not known. CDR3s include the opening cysteine and the closing phenylalanine or tryptophan. Clone size is stated in some rows and not others, as once, few, many or a class when expanded.

abundance,v_gene,j_gene,CDR3aa
many,TRBV12-3/TRBV12-4,TRBJ2-3,CASSSLGQGEQYF
few,TRBV6-2/TRBV6-3,TRBJ2-1,CASSLGLARRRANEQFF
.,TRBV24-1,TRBJ2-1,CATSAGLGAYNEQFF
.,TRBV6-2/TRBV6-3,TRBJ2-2,CASNAPTGGWNTGELFF
.,TRBV5-5,TRBJ1-1,CASSWRGTEAFF
few,TRBV19,TRBJ2-1,CASRLAVYNEQFF
.,TRBV12-3/TRBV12-4,TRBJ2-5,CASSYPWAGTQYF
few,TRBV29-1,TRBJ1-2,CSVLQGAYGYTF
.,TRBV5-1,TRBJ2-7,CASSLPGPGDEQYF
many,TRBV7-8,TRBJ2-3,CASSPLLAAGLTDTQYF
few,TRBV20-1,TRBJ1-1,CSAFLQVNTEAFF
few,TRBV7-6,TRBJ2-5,CASSRLAGAPGVETQYF
.,TRBV11-1,TRBJ2-3,CASSLTGWSDTQYF
.,TRBV6-5,TRBJ1-2,CASSGGPENYGYTF
.,TRBV6-2/TRBV6-3,TRBJ2-7,CASGTGGYYEQYF
few,TRBV7-8,TRBJ1-2,CASSSRRGSYYGYTF
many,TRBV7-9,TRBJ2-1,CASSPLGTSGITAQFF
few,TRBV7-8,TRBJ1-4,CASSLARGEKLFF
few,TRBV5-4,TRBJ2-5,CASSSRLQLQETQYF
few,TRBV12-3/TRBV12-4,TRBJ1-1,CASSSTGASRYLTEAFF
.,TRBV7-2,TRBJ1-2,CASSSYPRGARADYGYTF
few,TRBV12-3/TRBV12-4,TRBJ2-1,CASSFGQGVWNEQFF
.,TRBV6-5,TRBJ1-1,CASREDLNTEAFF
few,TRBV18,TRBJ2-4,CASSPVSKNIQYF
few,TRBV5-1,TRBJ1-4,CASSLAPPGSIVATNEKLFF
few,TRBV29-1,TRBJ2-2,CSVQSGTGELFF
.,TRBV29-1,TRBJ1-2,CSVDGSANYGYTF
many,TRBV5-1,TRBJ1-1,CASSLEPQGARGTEAFF
.,TRBV29-1,TRBJ1-1,CSVDSPNTEAFF
.,TRBV7-6,TRBJ2-1,CASSRSGPNGQNEQFF
.,TRBV12-3/TRBV12-4,TRBJ1-2,CASSFQPVDGYTF
.,TRBV6-5,TRBJ1-2,CASSYGSDWGYGYTF
many,TRBV20-1,TRBJ2-3,CSARAQPGTDTQYF
many,TRBV7-2,TRBJ1-5,CASSLRGNQPQHF
.,TRBV5-1,TRBJ2-7,CASSSLPGQGTEQYF
.,TRBV2,TRBJ1-6,CASSELGAYNSPLHF
few,TRBV24-1,TRBJ2-7,CATPGTHLYEQYF
.,TRBV30,TRBJ2-7,CAWSAPYAGTHYEQYF
.,TRBV7-2,TRBJ2-3,CASTPFLAGLPSTDTQYF
.,TRBV11-3,TRBJ2-2,CASSYQGAGELFF
.,TRBV29-1,TRBJ2-1,CSGGGYEQFF
few,TRBV7-6,TRBJ2-7,CASSLSAGQGEQYF
few,TRBV5-6,TRBJ2-7,CASSFSREQYF
few,TRBV21-1,TRBJ1-5,CASSKAGTGGAYSNQPQHF
few,TRBV30,TRBJ1-5,CAWSVGWQGSQPQHF
few,TRBV6-4,TRBJ2-2,CASSAGLDTGELFF
.,TRBV7-6,TRBJ1-3,CASSLQPSGNTIYF
few,TRBV6-1,TRBJ1-6,CASSELGNSPLHF
few,TRBV12-3/TRBV12-4,TRBJ1-1,CASSPQGQGTEAFF
few,TRBV7-2,TRBJ1-4,CASSPYPGVGEKLFF
.,TRBV3-1,TRBJ1-2,CASSQTGGEDYGYTF
few,TRBV18,TRBJ2-1,CASSPDRVDYNEQFF
.,TRBV4-3,TRBJ1-2,CASSQAETTYGYTF
.,TRBV5-1,TRBJ1-4,CASSLVGSGYEKLFF
.,TRBV7-2,TRBJ2-1,CASSSIHLAGGAYNEQFF
.,TRBV12-3/TRBV12-4,TRBJ2-7,CASSLGLGGRPREQYF
.,TRBV25-1,TRBJ1-3,CASKGISNTIYF